This T cell receptor beta chain was obtained from a study of identical twins. Study findings and constraints: Rather than following the same donors, the conclusions depended on cross-sectional statistical analysis. Out-of-frame alpha sequences that twins shared showed excess low generation probability.

This clonotype was observed a handful of times. Antigen: not known. CDR1 and CDR2 (germline): KGHDR, SFDVKD. There are 14 residues in the CDR3. V was clipped by 7 bases and J by 7 bases; unmatched bases: 3. cDNA molecules carried unique molecular identifiers, and template switching added a universal primer site. TCRdb recomputed calls from the 5' RACE reads with MiXCR, one row per CDR3 protein. This sample has roughly 250,000 distinct CDR3 sequences, with approximately 6.8% found just once. This sample also belongs to another study, concerning yellow fever vaccine responses in identical twins.

The sequencing input was CD8+ T cells sorted from blood. The sequence was collected from a woman between 18 and 29 years old in good health. The chain uses TRBV24-1 and TRBJ2-1, with 13 bases that match TRBD2. The CDR3 nucleotides are TGTGCCACCAGAACTAGCGGGAGGGAGAATGAGCAGTTCTTC. As protein: CATRTSGRENEQFF.